The 10 T cell receptor beta chains presented below share a single source sample, sequenced in a study of early T cells in non-severe SARS-CoV-2 infection (dated by TCRdb to about 2021). The library was obtained by 5' RACE. The listed sequencing device is NextSeq 500. TCRdb cleaned the public reads at Q25 with fastp, built clones with MiXCR and kept in-frame beta chains. Duplicate CDR3 protein sequences are folded into a single record with the most common DNA and genes. The sample table contains about 48,000 distinct CDR3 sequences; only one count was recorded for about 6% of them. About 7% of the sample lies in the top ten. This specimen consisted of whole blood, obtained at baseline. These receptor sequences come from an adult who was a healthcare worker with PCR-confirmed SARS-CoV-2 infection or an uninfected control (not recorded which).

J is TRBJ2-5 and V is TRBV12-3 or TRBV12-4, with 11 bases matching TRBD2. The CDR3 sequence is 16 residues long. V trimming: 3 bases; J trimming: 5 bases; junction bases outside the gene matches: 8. CDR3 coding DNA: TGTGCCAGCAGTTTGACTAGCGGGGACCGGGTGGAGACCCAGTACTTC. It is translated as CASSLTSGDRVETQYF.

This clonotype was observed many times. The J gene is TRBJ1-1, the V gene TRBV4-1; a possible D gene is TRBD1 (6 bases). The CDR3 loop spans 15 amino acids. V lost 1 base and J 3 bases, leaving 12 bases between the germline ends. Per the germline V gene, CDR1 is MGHRA and CDR2 is YSYEKL. Here the CDR3 DNA reads TGCGCCAGCAGCCAAGTGCAGGGGCGGTACACTGAAGCTTTCTTT. This encodes CASSQVQGRYTEAFF.

The V gene is TRBV29-1, the J gene TRBJ1-2, with 7 bases fitting TRBD1. Germline V gene sequence: CDR1 SQVTM, CDR2 ANQGSEA. The CDR3 length is 15 residues. With V trimmed by 0 bases and J by 6 bases, 10 bases remained unmatched. This CDR3 reads CSVEDGGRQGNGYTF. The CDR3 nucleotides are TGCAGCGTTGAAGATGGGGGTCGACAGGGCAATGGCTACACCTTC.

This clonotype was found a few times. This chain uses TRBV13 with TRBJ2-7, with 7 bases fitting TRBD2. Germline-derived CDR1 and CDR2 are PRHDT and FYEKMQ (reference sequence). V lost 2 bases, J lost 5 bases, and 6 bases stayed unmatched. The CDR3 loop spans 14 amino acids. The CDR3 loop reads CASSLTGGGNEQYF. The DNA of the CDR3 is TGTGCCAGCAGCTTAACGGGAGGAGGCAACGAGCAGTACTTC.

V gene TRBV5-6 combines with J gene TRBJ1-1, with D perhaps matching TRBD1 (5 bases). V lost 4 bases and J 2 bases, leaving 9 bases between the germline ends. Per germline, CDR1 SGHDT and CDR2 YYEEEE. The CDR3 consists of 13 residues. CDR3 loop: CASSSRVNTEAFF. CDR3 coding DNA: TGTGCCAGCAGCAGCAGGGTAAACACTGAAGCTTTCTTT.

This clonotype has ten or more counts. Here the CDR3 reads CASTSKVLYNEQFF. CDR3 bases: TGTGCCAGCACCTCAAAGGTTCTCTACAATGAGCAGTTCTTC. V gene TRBV7-2 combines with J gene TRBJ2-1; no definite D call. Germline assignment: CDR1 SGHTA and CDR2 FQGNSA. The CDR3 has 14 amino acids. Trimming shortened V by 7 bases and J by 3 bases, and 13 bases separated the two germline ends.

This clonotype was detected only a few times. The gene calls are TRBV5-1 and TRBJ1-1, with 11 bases identical to TRBD1. V lost 4 bases, J lost 5 bases, and 10 bases stayed unmatched. The CDR3 covers 16 residues. Germline V gene data show CDR1 as SGHRS and CDR2 as YFSETQ. CDR3 coding DNA: TGCGCCAGCAGCCCGAGCGGACAGGGGGCGCAAACTGAAGCTTTCTTT. Amino acid sequence: CASSPSGQGAQTEAFF.

The sample holds many counts of this clonotype. V and J are TRBV11-1 and TRBJ2-1; TRBD2 matches 11 bases. J gave up 1 base and V 2 bases, and 7 bases lay outside the gene matches. CDR3 length: 18 residues. The germline V gene encodes CDR1 SGHAT and CDR2 FQDESV (reference sequence). The CDR3 nucleotides read TGTGCCAGCAGCTTAAGGGCCCTAGCGGGAGGTTCCTACAATGAGCAGTTCTTC. It codes for CASSLRALAGGSYNEQFF.

This clonotype was counted many times. The CDR3 DNA follows: TGTGCCAGCAGCTCTGGGGTGGCGGTCACAGATACGCAGTATTTT. It yields the protein CASSSGVAVTDTQYF. V usage is TRBV4-2 and J usage is TRBJ2-3; no firm D call. There are 15 residues in the CDR3. In germline, CDR1 is LGHNA, CDR2 YNFKEQ. Between the trimmed V and J ends, which lost 5 bases and 2 bases, there was a span of 14 bases.

This clonotype has only a few counts. The chain has TRBV28 and TRBJ2-7, with D tentatively TRBD2 (6 bases). V lost 5 bases and J 3 bases, leaving 17 bases between the germline ends. The CDR3 has 15 amino acids. The germline V gene encodes CDR1 MDHEN and CDR2 SYDVKM. As DNA, the CDR3 is TGTGCCAGCAGTCCCTCGGGGACTTCGGGCTACGAGCAGTACTTC. Translated, it gives CASSPSGTSGYEQYF.